The clone carrying this TCR beta chain was detected only a few times. This record belongs to a study of OX40 agonist ivuxolimab in advanced cancers. The CDR3 covers 18 residues. V lost 4 bases to trimming and J lost 1 base; unmatched junction nucleotides: 10. Germline values: CDR1 ENHRY, CDR2 SYGVKD. The data were produced by immunoSEQ multiplex PCR, yet TCRdb's version contains in-frame clones alone and is incomplete. The sample comprises approximately 61,000 clones, about four fifths of which are singletons, and more than 1% rests with the top ten. This chain uses TRBV10-3 with TRBJ2-3, with TRBD2 matching over 11 bases. The receptor's source is an adult with an advanced solid tumor such as melanoma, head and neck, liver or kidney cancer. This material consisted of CD4+ or CD8+ T cells sorted from blood, taken in a trial of the OX40 agonist ivuxolimab. The CDR3 bases are TGTGCCATCAGTGCGGTCTCTAGCGGGGGGCCTGGCACAGATACGCAGTATTTT. Translating it yields CAISAVSSGGPGTDTQYF.